The 5 T cell receptor beta chains below all came from one sample that was sequenced in a study of cytotoxic CD8 clonotypes in ibrutinib-treated CLL. TCRdb's table, derived via immunoSEQ multiplex PCR, lists solely in-frame clones and lacks some. The table records approximately 200,000 clones, over 55% of them present only once. Sequencing was performed on PBMCs, taken after 24 months of ibrutinib treatment. These receptors originate from a human donor with chronic lymphocytic leukemia.

V and J are TRBV11-2 and TRBJ1-1; D not resolved. This CDR3 contains 13 residues. V was pared by 5 bases and J by 5 bases, with 12 bases between. Germline V CDR1 and CDR2: SGHAT, FQNNGV. The CDR3 bases are TGTGCCAGCAGCGACCAGAGAGGTACTGAAGCTTTCTTT. Translation: CASSDQRGTEAFF.

The V gene is TRBV7-3, the J gene TRBJ2-1; 13 bases line up with TRBD2. Germline values: CDR1 SGHTA, CDR2 FQGTGA. V was pared by 4 bases and J by 5 bases, with 5 bases of the junction left unmatched. The CDR3 has 16 amino acids. The CDR3 DNA follows: TGTGCCAGCAGCTCCCTCGGGACTAGCGGGGACAATGAGCAGTTCTTC. Amino acids: CASSSLGTSGDNEQFF.

The count of this clone is one. V is TRBV19 and J is TRBJ2-1; D ambiguous. The CDR3 loop spans 13 amino acids. V lost 1 base to trimming and J lost 5 bases, with 6 bases between them. Germline V gene data show CDR1 as LNHDA and CDR2 as SQIVND (reference sequence). CDR3 protein: CASSIGLNNEQFF. CDR3 coding DNA: TGTGCCAGTAGTATAGGTCTAAACAATGAGCAGTTCTTC. The full variable domain, its missing parts supplied by reference TRBV19 and TRBJ2-1, is DGGITQSPKYLFRKEGQNVTLSCEQNLNHDAMYWYRQDPGQGLRLIYYSQIVNDFQKGDIAEGYSVSREKKESFPLTVTSAQKNPTAFYLCASSIGLNNEQFFGPGTRLTVL.

The V call is TRBV4-3, the J call TRBJ2-7; no firm D call. This CDR3 region has 15 residues. CDR1 LGHNA and CDR2 YSLEER come from the germline V gene. V gave up 0 bases and J gave up 3 bases, with 12 bases separating them. This chain's CDR3 is CASSQDKRLYYEQYF. The CDR3 DNA reads as TGCGCCAGCAGCCAAGATAAGCGTCTCTACTACGAGCAGTACTTC.

The chain employs TRBV4-3 and TRBJ2-2, with D possibly matching TRBD2 (5 bases). This CDR3 contains 15 residues. Trimming stripped 4 bases from V and 6 bases from J, with 15 bases between. CDR1 and CDR2 (germline): LGHNA, YSLEER. The CDR3 loop is CASSPFGGGAGELFF. In nucleotides, the CDR3 is TGCGCCAGCAGCCCCTTTGGAGGAGGCGCCGGGGAGCTGTTTTTT.